This T cell receptor beta chain originates from a study of blood T cell repertoires in COVID-19. In the study overall: The analysed material was cDNA or gDNA that came from T cells, B-cell-depleted T cells, or PBMCs.

Libraries were prepared by immunoSEQ multiplex PCR; TCRdb keeps only in-frame clonotypes and omits some of them. The table has approximately 55,000 clones, about nine tenths seen once. Germline values: CDR1 SEHNR, CDR2 FQNEAQ (reference sequence). Trimming removed 3 bases at V and 8 bases at J, with 13 bases between. The CDR3 totals 14 residues. What was sequenced was peripheral blood. The chain is built from TRBV7-9 and TRBJ1-4; D gene unclear. This sequence was found in a middle-aged man with acute or convalescent COVID-19. The DNA of the CDR3 is TGTGCCAGCAGCTTTGGAGCCGTTCGGGAAAAACTGTTTTTT. Its protein product is CASSFGAVREKLFF.